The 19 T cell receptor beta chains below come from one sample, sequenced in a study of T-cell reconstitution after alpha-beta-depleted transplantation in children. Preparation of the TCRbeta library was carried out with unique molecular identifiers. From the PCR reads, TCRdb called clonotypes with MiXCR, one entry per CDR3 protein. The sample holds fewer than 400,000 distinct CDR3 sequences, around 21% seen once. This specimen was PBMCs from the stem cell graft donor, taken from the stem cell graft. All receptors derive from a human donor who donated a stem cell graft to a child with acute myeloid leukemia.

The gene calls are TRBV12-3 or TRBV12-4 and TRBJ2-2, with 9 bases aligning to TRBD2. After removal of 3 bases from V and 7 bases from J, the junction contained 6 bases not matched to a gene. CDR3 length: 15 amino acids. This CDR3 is CASSFQGLAVGELFF. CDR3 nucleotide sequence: TGTGCCAGCAGTTTTCAGGGACTAGCCGTCGGGGAGCTGTTTTTT.

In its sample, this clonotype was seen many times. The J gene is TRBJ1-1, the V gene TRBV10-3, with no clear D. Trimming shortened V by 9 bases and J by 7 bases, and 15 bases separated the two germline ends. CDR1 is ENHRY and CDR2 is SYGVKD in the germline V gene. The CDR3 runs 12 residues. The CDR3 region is CAMRTGLGEAFF. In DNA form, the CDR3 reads TGTGCCATGAGGACGGGGTTGGGTGAAGCTTTCTTT.

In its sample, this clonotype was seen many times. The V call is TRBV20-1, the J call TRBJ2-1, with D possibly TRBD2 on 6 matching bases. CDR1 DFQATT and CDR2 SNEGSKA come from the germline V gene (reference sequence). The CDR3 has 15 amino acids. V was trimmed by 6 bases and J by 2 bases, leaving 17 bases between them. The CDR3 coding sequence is TGCAGTGCGGTAAACGGGGACTCCGCCTACAATGAGCAGTTCTTC. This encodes CSAVNGDSAYNEQFF.

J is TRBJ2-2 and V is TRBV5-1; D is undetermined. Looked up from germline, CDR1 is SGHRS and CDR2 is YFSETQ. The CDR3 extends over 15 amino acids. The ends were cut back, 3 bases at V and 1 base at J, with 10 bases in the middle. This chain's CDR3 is CASSSKARNTGELFF. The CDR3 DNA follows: TGCGCCAGCAGCTCTAAGGCCCGGAACACCGGGGAGCTGTTTTTT.

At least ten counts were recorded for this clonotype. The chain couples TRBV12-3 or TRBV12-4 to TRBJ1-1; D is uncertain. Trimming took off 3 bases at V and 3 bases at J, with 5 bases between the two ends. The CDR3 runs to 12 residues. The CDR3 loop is CASSFVYTEAFF. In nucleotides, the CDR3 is TGTGCCAGCAGTTTCGTGTACACTGAAGCTTTCTTT.

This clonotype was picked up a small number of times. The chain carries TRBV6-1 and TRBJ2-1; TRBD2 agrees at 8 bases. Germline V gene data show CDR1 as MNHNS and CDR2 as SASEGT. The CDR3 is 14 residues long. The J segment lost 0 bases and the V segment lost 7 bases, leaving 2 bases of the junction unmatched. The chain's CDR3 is CASKLAVSYNEQFF. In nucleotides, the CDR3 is TGTGCCAGCAAACTAGCGGTCTCCTACAATGAGCAGTTCTTC.

In DNA form, the CDR3 reads TGTGCCAGCAGCTTATTTCTTGGACCGGGACTAGCGGACAATGAGCAGTTCTTC. Amino acids: CASSLFLGPGLADNEQFF. The chain couples TRBV7-8 to TRBJ2-1; the match to TRBD2 covers 11 bases. The germline V gene encodes CDR1 SGHVS and CDR2 FQNEAQ. The length of the CDR3 is 18 residues. V lost 2 bases and J lost 5; bases outside the gene matches: 11.

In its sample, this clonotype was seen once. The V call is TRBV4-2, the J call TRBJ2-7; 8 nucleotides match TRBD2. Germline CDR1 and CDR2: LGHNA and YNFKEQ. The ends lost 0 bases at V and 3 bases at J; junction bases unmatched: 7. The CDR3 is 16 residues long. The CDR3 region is CASSQEGGTRGYEQYF. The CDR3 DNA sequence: TGTGCCAGCAGCCAAGAGGGGGGGACTAGGGGCTACGAGCAGTACTTC.

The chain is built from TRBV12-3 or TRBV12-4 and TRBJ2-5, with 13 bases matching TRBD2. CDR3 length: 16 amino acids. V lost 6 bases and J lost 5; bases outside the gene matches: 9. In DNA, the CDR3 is TGTGCCAGCAGCATGGGACTAGCGGGACCGGCGGAGACCCAGTACTTC. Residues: CASSMGLAGPAETQYF.

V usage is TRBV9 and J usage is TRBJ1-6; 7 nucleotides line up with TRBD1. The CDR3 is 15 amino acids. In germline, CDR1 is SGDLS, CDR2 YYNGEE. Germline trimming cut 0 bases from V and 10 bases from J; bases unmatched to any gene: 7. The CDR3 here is CASSVETGLGSPLHF. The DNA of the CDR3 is TGTGCCAGCAGCGTAGAGACAGGGCTGGGGTCACCCCTCCACTTT.

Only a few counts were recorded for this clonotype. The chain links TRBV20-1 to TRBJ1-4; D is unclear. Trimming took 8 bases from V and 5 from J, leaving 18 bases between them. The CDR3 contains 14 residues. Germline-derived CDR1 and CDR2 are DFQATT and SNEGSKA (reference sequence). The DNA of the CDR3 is TGCAGTCCCTATGACGGGCGAAGGAATGAAAAACTGTTTTTT. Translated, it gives CSPYDGRRNEKLFF.

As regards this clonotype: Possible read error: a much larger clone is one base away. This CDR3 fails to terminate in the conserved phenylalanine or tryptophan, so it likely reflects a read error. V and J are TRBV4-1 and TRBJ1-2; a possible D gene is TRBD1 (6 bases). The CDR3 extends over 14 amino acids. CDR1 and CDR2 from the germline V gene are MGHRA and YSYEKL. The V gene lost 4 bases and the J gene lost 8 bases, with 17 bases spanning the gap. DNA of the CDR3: TGCGCCAGCAGCCGCCCCGGACAGAATTCCGGCTACACCTAC. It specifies CASSRPGQNSGYTY.

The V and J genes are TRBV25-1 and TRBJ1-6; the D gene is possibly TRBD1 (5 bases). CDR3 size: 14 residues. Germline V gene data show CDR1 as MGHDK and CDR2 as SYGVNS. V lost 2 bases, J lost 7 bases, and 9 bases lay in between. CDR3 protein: CASSEPRDNSPLHF. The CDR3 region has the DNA TGTGCCAGCAGTGAACCCCGGGACAATTCACCCCTCCACTTT.

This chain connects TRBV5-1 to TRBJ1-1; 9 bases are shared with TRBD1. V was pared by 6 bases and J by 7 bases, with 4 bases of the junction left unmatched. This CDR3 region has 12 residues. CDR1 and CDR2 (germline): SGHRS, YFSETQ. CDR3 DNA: TGCGCCAGCACACAGGGGGCCGGTGAAGCTTTCTTT. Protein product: CASTQGAGEAFF.

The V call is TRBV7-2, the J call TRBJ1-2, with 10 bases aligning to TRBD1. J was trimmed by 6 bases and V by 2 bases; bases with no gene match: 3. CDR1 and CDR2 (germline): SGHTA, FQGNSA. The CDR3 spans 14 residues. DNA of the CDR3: TGTGCCAGCAGCTTAAGGGACAGGGGAAATGGCTACACCTTC. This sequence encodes CASSLRDRGNGYTF.

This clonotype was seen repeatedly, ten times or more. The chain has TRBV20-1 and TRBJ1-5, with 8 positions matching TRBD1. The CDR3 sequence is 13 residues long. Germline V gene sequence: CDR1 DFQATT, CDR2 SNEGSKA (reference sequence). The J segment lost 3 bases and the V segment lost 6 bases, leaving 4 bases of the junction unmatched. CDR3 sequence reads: CSAQGDDNQPQHF. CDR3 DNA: TGCAGTGCACAGGGGGACGACAATCAGCCCCAGCATTTT.

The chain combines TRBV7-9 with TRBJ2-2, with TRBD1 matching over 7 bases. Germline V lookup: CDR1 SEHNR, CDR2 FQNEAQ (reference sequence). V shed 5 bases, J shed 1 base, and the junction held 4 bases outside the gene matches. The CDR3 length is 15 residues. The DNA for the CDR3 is TGTGCCAGCAGCCATGCAGGGGGGAACACCGGGGAGCTGTTTTTT. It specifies CASSHAGGNTGELFF.

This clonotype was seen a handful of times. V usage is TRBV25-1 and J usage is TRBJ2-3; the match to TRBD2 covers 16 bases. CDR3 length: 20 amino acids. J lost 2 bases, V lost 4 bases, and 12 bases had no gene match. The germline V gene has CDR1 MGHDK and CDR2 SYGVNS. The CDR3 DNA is TGTGCCAGCAGTGGCCCAGGGACTAGCGGGAGGGTGGTTCTCACAGATACGCAGTATTTT. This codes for CASSGPGTSGRVVLTDTQYF.

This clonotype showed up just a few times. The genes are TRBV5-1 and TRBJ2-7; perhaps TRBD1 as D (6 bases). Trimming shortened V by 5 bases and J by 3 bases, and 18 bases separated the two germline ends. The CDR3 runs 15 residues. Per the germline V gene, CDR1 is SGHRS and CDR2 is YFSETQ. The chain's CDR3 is CASRPRTASDYEQYF. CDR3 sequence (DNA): TGCGCCAGCAGACCACGGACAGCGTCGGACTACGAGCAGTACTTC.